These 24 T cell receptor beta chains came from one sample sequenced in a study of a mutant IDH1 vaccine in newly diagnosed glioma. Time point noted: baseline, week 1 (first vaccination visit). Treatment meaning: pre-vaccination baseline after standard-of-care therapy. The data were produced by immunoSEQ multiplex PCR, yet TCRdb's version contains in-frame clones alone and is incomplete. The sample yields about 25,000 clones, 93% seen once. The input for sequencing was PBMCs, taken from a glioma patient treated with radiotherapy, temozolomide or both. The receptors derive from a man between 40 and 49 years old with glioma.

The CDR3 sequence is CASSRVPTYEQYF. In nucleotides, the CDR3 is TGTGCCAGCTCCAGGGTCCCCACATACGAGCAGTACTTC. J is TRBJ2-7 and V is TRBV5-6; D perhaps matches TRBD1 (5 bases). Germline assignment: CDR1 SGHDT and CDR2 YYEEEE. This CDR3 has 13 amino acids. The ends were cut back, 7 bases at V and 4 bases at J, with 15 bases in the middle.

In this sample, this clone turned up once. This chain links TRBV5-4 with TRBJ1-2, with D maybe TRBD1 (6 bases). CDR1 and CDR2 (germline): SGHNT, YYREEE (reference sequence). The CDR3 is 15 residues long. V lost 0 bases to trimming and J lost 6 bases, with 15 bases between them. CDR3 DNA: TGTGCCAGCAGCTTGGTATTGGACAGCGATCATGGCTACACCTTC. Protein sequence: CASSLVLDSDHGYTF.

The chain combines TRBV10-3 with TRBJ2-1; tentatively, D is TRBD2 (6 bases). This CDR3 has 16 amino acids. Trimming pared 0 bases from V and 1 base from J, leaving 10 bases between. Germline CDR1 is ENHRY and CDR2 is SYGVKD. Here the CDR3 reads CAISESGTQSYNEQFF. The DNA of the CDR3 is TGTGCCATCAGTGAGTCTGGGACTCAATCCTACAATGAGCAGTTCTTC.

CDR3 amino acids: CASSPSWHEQFF. The DNA of the CDR3 is TGTGCCAGCAGCCCTAGTTGGCATGAGCAGTTCTTC. This chain links TRBV27 with TRBJ2-1, with D hard to call. CDR1 and CDR2 (germline): MNHEY, SMNVEV (reference sequence). Trimming stripped 6 bases from V and 8 bases from J, with 11 bases between. The CDR3 consists of 12 residues.

The rearrangement uses TRBV7-2 and TRBJ1-2, with TRBD1 identical over 8 bases. Per the germline V gene, CDR1 is SGHTA and CDR2 is FQGNSA. The CDR3 runs 17 residues. The trim removed 0 bases at V and 0 bases at J, leaving 6 bases unmatched. CDR3 amino acids: CASSLAAGQGTNYGYTF. In DNA form, the CDR3 reads TGTGCCAGCAGCTTAGCTGCCGGACAGGGAACTAACTATGGCTACACCTTC.

The chain is built from TRBV11-2 and TRBJ1-6, with D tentatively TRBD1 (6 bases). The CDR3 is 14 amino acids. The V end lost 1 base, the J end lost 10 bases, and 11 bases lay between the germline ends. The germline CDR1 and CDR2 sequences are SGHAT and FQNNGV. The CDR3 DNA reads TGTGCCAGCAGCTTAGCAGGGGAAAACTCACCCCTCCACTTT. The encoded protein is CASSLAGENSPLHF.

The rearrangement links TRBV13 to TRBJ2-7; D is ambiguous. The CDR3 covers 14 residues. The V and J ends lost 3 bases and 0 bases respectively, with 9 bases between them. Germline assignment: CDR1 PRHDT and CDR2 FYEKMQ (reference sequence). CDR3 region: CASSFRFNSYEQYF. CDR3 sequence (DNA): TGTGCCAGCAGCTTCAGGTTTAACTCCTACGAGCAGTACTTC.

The genes are TRBV9 and TRBJ2-3; TRBD2 aligns across 8 bases. The germline V gene encodes CDR1 SGDLS and CDR2 YYNGEE. There are 14 residues in the CDR3. Unmatched junction bases numbered 3, after V lost 6 bases and J lost 0 bases. The CDR3 sequence is CASKAGESTDTQYF. CDR3 nucleotide sequence: TGTGCCAGCAAAGCGGGAGAAAGCACAGATACGCAGTATTTT.

In its sample, this clone was seen once. The chain employs TRBV6-5 and TRBJ2-7; D is tentatively TRBD1 or TRBD2 (5 bases each). This CDR3 comprises 14 residues. Trimming pared 2 bases from V and 2 bases from J, leaving 10 bases between. Germline values: CDR1 MNHEY, CDR2 SVGAGI. In DNA, the CDR3 is TGTGCCAGCAGTTACCGGGACGGAGCCTACGAGCAGTACTTC. Translation gives CASSYRDGAYEQYF.

This sequence joins TRBV27 and TRBJ2-1; D might be TRBD1 (5 bases). V dropped 1 base and J dropped 7 bases, with 14 bases sitting between them. Germline values: CDR1 MNHEY, CDR2 SMNVEV (reference sequence). This CDR3 region has 15 residues. CDR3 bases: TGTGCCAGCAGTTTATTCTCAGGGATAGGGAATGAGCAGTTCTTC. It specifies CASSLFSGIGNEQFF.

CDR3 bases: TGTGCCAGCAGCTTAGGCGGGAGAACCTACAATGAGCAGTTCTTC. Its protein is CASSLGGRTYNEQFF. This chain connects TRBV11-3 to TRBJ2-1; TRBD2 matches 7 bases. V gave up 1 base and J gave up 2 bases; unmatched junction bases: 2. The germline CDR1 and CDR2 sequences are SGHNT and YENEEA. This CDR3 contains 15 residues.

The table lists this clone with a few counts. The chain combines TRBV2 with TRBJ2-7, with TRBD1 matching over 7 bases. The CDR3 is 12 amino acids. Losses at the gene ends were 9 bases for V and 4 bases for J; bases not matched to a gene: 6. Germline CDR1 reads SNHLY; CDR2 reads FYNNEI. CDR3 region: CARQGLKYEQYF. DNA of the CDR3: TGTGCCAGACAGGGGCTTAAGTACGAGCAGTACTTC.

The chain is built from TRBV6-6 and TRBJ1-4; the D gene is possibly TRBD1 (6 bases). Germline CDR1 reads MNHNY; CDR2 reads SVGAGI (reference sequence). CDR3 length: 16 residues. V was clipped by 2 bases and J by 2 bases, with 12 bases between them. The CDR3 coding sequence is TGTGCCAGCAGTTACCGCGAACAGGGCACTAATGAAAAACTGTTTTTT. Protein: CASSYREQGTNEKLFF.

The CDR3 is CASRGTGFYTGELFF. The CDR3 nucleotides are TGTGCCAGTCGAGGGACAGGATTCTACACCGGGGAGCTGTTTTTT. The chain combines TRBV28 with TRBJ2-2; 8 bases are shared with TRBD1. The CDR3 has 15 amino acids. V trimming: 9 bases; J trimming: 3 bases; junction bases outside the gene matches: 9. The V gene's germline CDR1 is MDHEN and CDR2 SYDVKM.

The V call is TRBV19, the J call TRBJ1-2; no definite D call. Germline V gene lookup returns CDR1 LNHDA and CDR2 SQIVND (reference sequence). V was clipped by 3 bases and J by 3 bases, with 14 bases between them. This CDR3 comprises 15 residues. The CDR3 is CASSIKAQAHYGYTF. CDR3 bases: TGTGCCAGTAGTATCAAGGCCCAGGCCCACTATGGCTACACCTTC.

This chain uses TRBV11-3 with TRBJ2-7, with 8 bases that match TRBD1. Germline trimming cut 8 bases from V and 6 bases from J; bases unmatched to any gene: 12. Germline CDR1 SGHNT, CDR2 YENEEA. The CDR3 totals 14 residues. CDR3 sequence reads: CASGPTGDTFEQYF. The CDR3 DNA is TGTGCCAGCGGACCGACAGGGGACACATTCGAGCAGTACTTC.

The rearrangement links TRBV6-4 to TRBJ2-5; D might be TRBD2 (5 bases). Trimming left V 3 bases short and J 3 bases short, with 14 bases between. The CDR3 consists of 15 residues. Per the germline V gene, CDR1 is MRHNA and CDR2 is SNTAGT. The CDR3 sequence is CASSDSFRDEETQYF. CDR3 DNA sequence: TGTGCCAGCAGTGATTCTTTCCGGGATGAAGAGACCCAGTACTTC.

This clone came up once. The V gene is TRBV18, the J gene TRBJ1-5; 7 positions match TRBD1. Germline V gene sequence: CDR1 KGHSH, CDR2 LQKENI. This CDR3 is 15 amino acids long. J gave up 0 bases and V 6 bases, and 5 bases lay outside the gene matches. The CDR3 nucleotides read TGTGCCAGCTCCTCCGGACAGGTTAGCAATCAGCCCCAGCATTTT. Amino acids: CASSSGQVSNQPQHF.

The V gene is TRBV7-9, the J gene TRBJ1-1, with 10 bases matching TRBD1. J lost 7 bases, V lost 5 bases, and 13 bases had no gene match. Germline loops: CDR1 SEHNR, CDR2 FQNEAQ (reference sequence). This CDR3 spans 16 amino acids. The CDR3 spells CASSPLRQGAVDEAFF. The CDR3 DNA reads TGTGCCAGCAGCCCTCTACGACAGGGGGCAGTAGATGAAGCTTTCTTT.

J is TRBJ1-2 and V is TRBV7-6, with D unclear. CDR3 length: 18 amino acids. V gave up 5 bases and J gave up 8 bases, with 30 bases separating them. The germline CDR1 and CDR2 sequences are SGHVS and FNYEAQ. The CDR3 reads CASSPLMGVAALVEGYTF. In DNA form, the CDR3 reads TGTGCCAGCAGCCCCCTAATGGGTGTTGCGGCGTTGGTTGAGGGCTACACCTTC.

The rearrangement joins TRBV19 to TRBJ1-2, with D hard to call. Trimming left V 2 bases short and J 4 bases short, with 5 bases between. CDR3 length equals 12 residues. Germline V gives CDR1 LNHDA, CDR2 SQIVND (reference sequence). The CDR3 bases are TGTGCCAGTAGTATATCCGTCTATGGCTACACCTTC. Translated, it gives CASSISVYGYTF. The variable domain in full, with the rest retrieved from reference TRBV19 and TRBJ1-2, is DGGITQSPKYLFRKEGQNVTLSCEQNLNHDAMYWYRQDPGQGLRLIYYSQIVNDFQKGDIAEGYSVSREKKESFPLTVTSAQKNPTAFYLCASSISVYGYTFGSGTRLTVV.

This chain links TRBV19 with TRBJ2-7; TRBD1 aligns across 11 bases. Losses at the gene ends were 5 bases for V and 3 bases for J; bases not matched to a gene: 3. Germline V gene lookup returns CDR1 LNHDA and CDR2 SQIVND (reference sequence). The CDR3 extends over 14 amino acids. CDR3 nucleotides: TGTGCCAGTAGTGCCGGGACAGGGGGCTACGAGCAGTACTTC. Its translation: CASSAGTGGYEQYF. Variable domain in full (rest from reference TRBV19 and TRBJ2-7): DGGITQSPKYLFRKEGQNVTLSCEQNLNHDAMYWYRQDPGQGLRLIYYSQIVNDFQKGDIAEGYSVSREKKESFPLTVTSAQKNPTAFYLCASSAGTGGYEQYFGPGTRLTVT.

Points on this clone: This CDR3 is also generated by other DNA sequences in the sample. The J gene is TRBJ1-5, the V gene TRBV7-2; D unresolved. The CDR3 sequence is 13 residues long. Germline loops: CDR1 SGHTA, CDR2 FQGNSA. The V end was cut by 0 bases, the J end by 5 bases, with 5 bases between. Here the CDR3 reads CASSLAGDQPQHF. CDR3 nucleotide sequence: TGTGCCAGCAGCTTAGCTGGGGATCAGCCCCAGCATTTT.

The rearrangement uses TRBV14 and TRBJ2-1, with D perhaps TRBD2 (5 bases). V lost 1 base and J lost 8, with 15 bases in between. This CDR3 has 15 amino acids. Germline V gives CDR1 SGHDN, CDR2 FVKESK. The CDR3 nucleotides read TGTGCCAGCAGCCAAGTCTTTAGAAGGGAGCATGAGCAGTTCTTC. This gives the protein CASSQVFRREHEQFF.